This T cell receptor beta chain stems from a study of shared clonotypes between healthy human individuals. For the study at large: Two women and a few men aged 18 to 49 served as donors. The plates for each donor numbered three CD4 naive, three CD4 memory, two CD8 naive and one CD8 memory. Whole-study results and caveats: Clonotypes shared by all four donors outscored non-shared clonotypes in generation probability. Naive CD4 clonotypes overlapped across a handful of donors at around 4.7%.

Generated by immunoSEQ multiplex PCR, the TCRdb table keeps only in-frame clones and is missing some. The table includes around 720,000 clones, roughly 73% detected once. In regard to this clone: Antigen unknown.

What was sequenced was memory CD4+ T cells sorted from blood. Subset of the sample: CD45RA-negative fraction. This clonotype was obtained from a woman aged 25 to 39 in good health.

Written as DNA, the CDR3 is TGTGCCAGCAGTCCGCGACAGGGGGCAAATGAGCAGTTCTTC. Protein: CASSPRQGANEQFF. V is TRBV28 and J is TRBJ2-1, with 10 nucleotides matching TRBD1. The CDR3 is 14 amino acids. V lost 5 bases to trimming and J lost 7 bases; unmatched junction nucleotides: 5. Germline-derived CDR1 and CDR2 are MDHEN and SYDVKM. The full variable domain, completed using reference TRBV28 and TRBJ2-1, is DVKVTQSSRYLVKRTGEKVFLECVQDMDHENMFWYRQDPGLGLRLIYFSYDVKMKEKGDIPEGYSVSREKKERFSLILESASTNQTSMYLCASSPRQGANEQFFGPGTRLTVL.